This entry describes one T cell receptor beta chain. Its target is not known. This CDR3 has 13 amino acids. V shed 9 bases and J shed 7 bases, with 19 bases lying between them. CDR1 and CDR2 (germline): SEHNR, FQNEAQ (reference sequence). The data belong to a study of CD8 T cells in Susac syndrome. TEMRA cells were FACS-enriched and CD8+ and CD4+ T cells negatively isolated. cDNA came from about 0.5 to 1 ug RNA primed by random hexamers. TCRdb reprocessed the immunoSEQ multiplex PCR reads via MiXCR and lists one record per CDR3 protein. The sample holds 150,000 or so distinct CDR3 sequences; approximately 95% are singletons and the top ten take 0.15% to 0.2%. General study results and limits: An acknowledgment was made by the study that its TCR sequencing and HLA analysis involved relatively few individuals. In Susac syndrome, CD4+ T cell repertoires lacked any clonal expansion.

This TCR derives from a human donor with Susac syndrome. V usage is TRBV7-9 and J usage is TRBJ2-7; possibly TRBD2 for D (7 bases). The sample consisted of CD4+ T cells from PBMCs. Here the CDR3 DNA reads TGTGCCAGTGGGGGGCCGCGGGGGCGAGAGCAGTACTTC. It encodes CASGGPRGREQYF.